This record looks at one T cell receptor beta chain sequence and its context. This sample is drawn from a study of T cell changes during pregnancy in multiple sclerosis. The table came from immunoSEQ multiplex PCR; TCRdb's copy has only in-frame clones and leaves some out. The repertoire holds about 79,000 clones, with under 95% as singletons. The receptor was isolated from a female donor with multiple sclerosis, enrolled in a pregnancy study. The sequencing here drew on CD4+ T cells from peripheral blood mononuclear cells, taken in the second trimester of pregnancy.

The CDR3 DNA sequence: TGTGCCAGCAGCTTAATAAGTAGCGGGGGGGCTTACGAGCAGTACTTC. It is translated as CASSLISSGGAYEQYF. The chain recombines TRBV7-2 with TRBJ2-7; 11 nucleotides agree with TRBD2. Trimming at V came to 2 bases and at J to 4 bases, leaving 7 bases not matched to a gene. This CDR3 has 16 residues. Germline V gene data show CDR1 as SGHTA and CDR2 as FQGNSA.